The rows below give T cell receptor beta chains drawn from one sample of a study of T cell clones after liver transplantation. Sequencing was performed with immunoSEQ multiplex PCR; in TCRdb, only in-frame clones are kept and a portion is missing. The table has about 120,000 clones, roughly nine tenths seen once. The material sequenced was CD4+ T cells from blood, taken 12 months after liver transplant. The origin of the receptors is a human patient who received a liver transplant. Some T cells may originate from the graft donor. Both conserved end residues are part of each CDR3. A D gene is named only where the DNA matches it firmly. The size entry is marked missing in some rows and otherwise reads once, few, many or a size class.

TRBD2 | TRBJ2-3 | few | TRBV29-1 | CSARPPGTSTQYF | TGCAGCGCCCGCCCTCCCGGGACTAGCACGCAGTATTTT
. | TRBJ1-1 | . | TRBV28 | CASIIRGGSTEAFF | TGTGCCAGCATCATCCGAGGGGGGTCTACAGAAGCTTTCTTT
. | TRBJ1-1 | . | TRBV20-1 | CSALEDEAFF | TGCAGTGCCCTCGAGGATGAAGCTTTCTTT
. | TRBJ2-1 | . | TRBV5-8 | CASSLAPYNEQFF | TGTGCCAGCAGCTTGGCGCCGTACAATGAGCAGTTCTTC
. | TRBJ1-1 | . | TRBV10-3 | CAISETLGDMNTEAFF | TGTGCCATCAGTGAGACATTGGGAGACATGAACACTGAAGCTTTCTTT
. | TRBJ1-5 | . | TRBV2 | CASSANRVDQPQHF | TGTGCCAGCAGTGCTAACAGGGTTGATCAGCCCCAGCATTTT
. | TRBJ2-7 | . | TRBV7-8 | CASSFGSPSDEQYF | TGTGCCAGCAGCTTTGGGTCCCCCAGCGACGAGCAGTACTTC
TRBD1 | TRBJ1-2 | . | TRBV11-2 | CASSPGGQGYTF | TGTGCCAGCAGTCCAGGGGGCCAAGGCTACACCTTC
TRBD2 | TRBJ2-1 | . | TRBV11-2 | CASSSLAGGNEQFF | TGTGCCAGCAGCTCACTAGCGGGAGGTAATGAGCAGTTCTTC
TRBD1 | TRBJ1-4 | . | TRBV6-5 | CASSPGQQTEKLFF | TGTGCCAGCAGTCCGGGACAGCAGACTGAAAAACTGTTTTTT
TRBD1 | TRBJ1-4 | . | TRBV5-4 | CASSPTSGTGGYGNEKLFF | TGTGCCAGCAGCCCCACATCCGGGACAGGGGGCTATGGTAATGAAAAACTGTTTTTT
. | TRBJ2-1 | . | TRBV5-4 | CASSSGTSSYNEQFF | TGTGCCAGCAGCTCCGGGACCAGCTCCTACAATGAGCAGTTCTTC
TRBD2 | TRBJ2-2 | . | TRBV28 | CASSLIGGREDTGELFF | TGTGCCAGCAGTTTAATCGGGGGGCGGGAGGACACCGGGGAGCTGTTTTTT
. | TRBJ1-3 | . | TRBV7-9 | CASAPVDTAGNTIYF | TGTGCCAGCGCACCTGTAGACACCGCTGGAAACACCATATATTTT
. | TRBJ2-3 | . | TRBV21-1 | CASSKGLALTDTQYF | TGTGCCAGCAGCAAAGGCTTAGCCCTAACAGATACGCAGTATTTT
TRBD2 | TRBJ2-1 | . | TRBV19 | CASRRTSVSYNEQFF | TGTGCCAGTAGGCGGACTAGCGTATCATACAATGAGCAGTTCTTC
TRBD2 | TRBJ2-7 | . | TRBV4-1 | CASSQLAGGLRVQYF | TGCGCCAGCAGCCAATTAGCGGGAGGGCTCCGGGTGCAGTACTTC
. | TRBJ2-7 | once | TRBV6-5 | CASAEAARYEQYF | TGTGCCAGCGCTGAAGCAGCGCGCTACGAGCAGTACTTC
. | TRBJ2-6 | . | TRBV27 | CASQKGGGANVLTF | TGTGCCAGTCAAAAGGGGGGCGGGGCCAACGTCCTGACTTTC
. | TRBJ2-7 | . | TRBV7-9 | CASSSNGSLSYEQYF | TGTGCCAGCAGCTCTAACGGGAGTCTCTCCTACGAGCAGTACTTC
. | TRBJ2-7 | . | TRBV15 | CATSRDRQSSYEQYF | TGTGCCACCAGCAGAGATCGACAGAGCTCCTACGAGCAGTACTTC
TRBD1 | TRBJ2-7 | few | TRBV27 | CASSGQDLYEQYF | TGTGCCAGCAGTGGACAGGACCTCTACGAGCAGTACTTC
TRBD1 | TRBJ2-7 | once | TRBV19 | CASSTGGLGSYEQYF | TGTGCCAGTAGTACAGGGGGCCTTGGTAGCTACGAGCAGTACTTC
. | TRBJ2-1 | . | TRBV5-6 | CASSLQGAPYNEQFF | TGTGCCAGCAGCTTACAGGGAGCCCCCTACAATGAGCAGTTCTTC
. | TRBJ2-7 | once | TRBV5-6 | CASSSETKGLEQYF | TGTGCCAGCAGCTCGGAGACAAAAGGCCTAGAGCAGTACTTC
TRBD1 | TRBJ2-3 | . | TRBV19 | CASSSRQGRTDTQYF | TGTGCCAGTAGTAGCAGACAGGGGCGCACAGATACGCAGTATTTT